What follows are 4 T cell receptor beta chains derived from one specimen sequenced in a study of blood T cell repertoires in COVID-19 (dated by TCRdb to the early 2020s). Library prep was done by the immunoSEQ multiplex PCR assay. In TCRdb, the immuneACCESS table is reduced to in-frame sequences with V and J assigned. These tables do not hold every clone; where another copy was compared, an unresolved V gene accounts for under half, and the others remain unexplained. The sample table lists about 260,000 clones, about 88% of them with a count of one. Of the sample, roughly 2% is held by the ten largest clones. Sequenced input: peripheral blood. These receptors were taken from a man in his thirties or forties with active or convalescent COVID-19.

The J gene is TRBJ1-3, the V gene TRBV9, with D uncertain. CDR1 and CDR2 (germline): SGDLS, YYNGEE. V was cut by 0 bases and J by 0 bases, with 10 bases left in between. The length of the CDR3 is 16 residues. The chain's CDR3 is CASSVGAIISGNTIYF. CDR3 coding DNA: TGTGCCAGCAGCGTAGGGGCCATCATCTCTGGAAACACCATATATTTT.

V and J are TRBV6-1 and TRBJ2-5; TRBD2 agrees at 9 bases. The germline gives CDR1 MNHNS, CDR2 SASEGT. After removal of 1 base from V and 10 bases from J, the junction contained 22 bases not matched to a gene. This CDR3 region has 19 residues. The CDR3 is CASSEGSSGAPAPFWGQYF. CDR3 coding DNA: TGTGCCAGCAGTGAAGGGTCTAGCGGGGCCCCGGCCCCTTTTTGGGGCCAGTACTTC.

V is TRBV29-1 and J is TRBJ1-3; D may be TRBD1 (5 bases). This CDR3 contains 14 residues. The ends were cut back, 4 bases at V and 0 bases at J, with 10 bases in the middle. Germline V gene sequence: CDR1 SQVTM, CDR2 ANQGSEA. As DNA, the CDR3 is TGCAGCGTTGGTCCGGGGGGCTCTGGAAACACCATATATTTT. Translating it yields CSVGPGGSGNTIYF. Combining the CDR3 with reference TRBV29-1 and TRBJ1-3 gives the whole variable domain SAVISQKPSRDICQRGTSLTIQCQVDSQVTMMFWYRQQPGQSLTLIATANQGSEATYESGFVIDKFPISRPNLTFSTLTVSNMSPEDSSIYLCSVGPGGSGNTIYFGEGSWLTVV.

The chain recombines TRBV21-1 with TRBJ2-1; the D call TRBD1 from the table was never checked on the DNA. TRBV21-1 is a recognized pseudogene. The length of the CDR3 is 14 residues. The CDR3 reads CASSQASHRNEQFF. The CDR3 nucleotides are TGTGCCAGCAGCCAAGCCAGTCACAGGAATGAGCAGTTCTTC.